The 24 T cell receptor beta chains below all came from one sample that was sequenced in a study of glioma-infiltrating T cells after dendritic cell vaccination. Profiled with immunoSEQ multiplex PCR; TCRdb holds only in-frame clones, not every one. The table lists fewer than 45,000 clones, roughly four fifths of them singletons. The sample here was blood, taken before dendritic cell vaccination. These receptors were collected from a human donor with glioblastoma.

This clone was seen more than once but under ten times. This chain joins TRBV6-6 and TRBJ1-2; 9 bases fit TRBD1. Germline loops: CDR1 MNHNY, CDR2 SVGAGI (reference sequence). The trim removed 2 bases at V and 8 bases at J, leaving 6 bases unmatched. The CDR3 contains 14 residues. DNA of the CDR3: TGTGCCAGCAGTTACGGCGACAGGGGGGGCGGCTACACCTTC. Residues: CASSYGDRGGGYTF.

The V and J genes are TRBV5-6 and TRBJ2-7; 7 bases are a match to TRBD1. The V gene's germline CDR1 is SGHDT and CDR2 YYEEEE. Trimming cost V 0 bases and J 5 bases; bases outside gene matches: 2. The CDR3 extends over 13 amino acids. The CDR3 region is CASSLVTGNEQYF. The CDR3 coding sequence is TGTGCCAGCAGCTTGGTGACAGGGAACGAGCAGTACTTC.

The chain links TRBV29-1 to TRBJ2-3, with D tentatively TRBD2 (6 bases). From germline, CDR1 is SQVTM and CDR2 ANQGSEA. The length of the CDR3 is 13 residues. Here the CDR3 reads CSKSGGSTDTQYF. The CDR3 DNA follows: TGCAGTAAATCTGGGGGGTCAACAGATACGCAGTATTTT.

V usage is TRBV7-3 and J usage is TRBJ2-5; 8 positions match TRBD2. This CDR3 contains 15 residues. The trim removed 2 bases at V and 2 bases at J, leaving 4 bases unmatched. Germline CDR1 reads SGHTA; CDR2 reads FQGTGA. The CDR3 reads CASSLAGGQQETQYF. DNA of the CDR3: TGTGCCAGCAGCTTAGCGGGGGGTCAACAAGAGACCCAGTACTTC.

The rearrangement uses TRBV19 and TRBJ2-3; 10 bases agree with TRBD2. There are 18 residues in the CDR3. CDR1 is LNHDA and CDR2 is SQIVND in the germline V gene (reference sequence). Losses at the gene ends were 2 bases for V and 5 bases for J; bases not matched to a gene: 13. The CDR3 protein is CASSIRASGGPTLDTQYF. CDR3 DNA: TGTGCCAGTAGTATACGGGCTAGCGGGGGCCCAACATTAGATACGCAGTATTTT. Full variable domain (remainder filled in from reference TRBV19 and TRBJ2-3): DGGITQSPKYLFRKEGQNVTLSCEQNLNHDAMYWYRQDPGQGLRLIYYSQIVNDFQKGDIAEGYSVSREKKESFPLTVTSAQKNPTAFYLCASSIRASGGPTLDTQYFGPGTRLTVL.

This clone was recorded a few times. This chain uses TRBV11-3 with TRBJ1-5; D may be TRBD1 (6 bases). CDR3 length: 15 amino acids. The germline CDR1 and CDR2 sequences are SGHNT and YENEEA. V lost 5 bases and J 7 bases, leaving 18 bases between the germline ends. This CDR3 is CASSQNEIQGQPQHF. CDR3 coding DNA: TGTGCCAGCAGCCAGAATGAGATACAGGGCCAGCCCCAGCATTTT.

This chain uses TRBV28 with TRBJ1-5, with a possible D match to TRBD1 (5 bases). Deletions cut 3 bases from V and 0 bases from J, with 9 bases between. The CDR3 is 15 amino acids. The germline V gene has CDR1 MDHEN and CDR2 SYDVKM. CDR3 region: CASSFTGVSNQPQHF. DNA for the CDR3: TGTGCCAGCAGTTTTACAGGAGTTAGCAATCAGCCCCAGCATTTT.

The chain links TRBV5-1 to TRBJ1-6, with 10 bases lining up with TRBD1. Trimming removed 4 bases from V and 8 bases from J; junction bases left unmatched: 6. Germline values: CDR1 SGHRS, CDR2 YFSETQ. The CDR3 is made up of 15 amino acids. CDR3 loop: CASSTSGTGDSPLHF. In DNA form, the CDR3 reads TGCGCCAGCAGCACGTCCGGGACAGGGGATTCACCCCTCCACTTT.

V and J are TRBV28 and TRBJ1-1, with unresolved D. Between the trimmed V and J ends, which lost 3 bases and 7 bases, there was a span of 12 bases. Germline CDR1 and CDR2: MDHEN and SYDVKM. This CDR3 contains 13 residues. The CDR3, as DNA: TGTGCCAGCAGTTTCAACGGCGGGGTTGAAGCTTTCTTT. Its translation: CASSFNGGVEAFF.

The CDR3 DNA reads as TGTGCCAGCAGTTACTCGGCGGGGGGCGGTGGCTACACCTTC. It translates to CASSYSAGGGGYTF. The V gene is TRBV6-5, the J gene TRBJ1-2; TRBD1 is a possible D gene (6 bases). The V gene lost 0 bases and the J gene lost 7 bases, with 12 bases spanning the gap. The CDR3 length is 14 residues. Germline CDR1 is MNHEY and CDR2 is SVGAGI.

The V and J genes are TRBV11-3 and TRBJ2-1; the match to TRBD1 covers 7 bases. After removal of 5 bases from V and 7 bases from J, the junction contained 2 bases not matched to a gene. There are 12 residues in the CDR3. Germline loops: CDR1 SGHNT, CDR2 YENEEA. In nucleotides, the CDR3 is TGTGCCAGCAGCCCAGGGGGTAATGAGCAGTTCTTC. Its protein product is CASSPGGNEQFF.

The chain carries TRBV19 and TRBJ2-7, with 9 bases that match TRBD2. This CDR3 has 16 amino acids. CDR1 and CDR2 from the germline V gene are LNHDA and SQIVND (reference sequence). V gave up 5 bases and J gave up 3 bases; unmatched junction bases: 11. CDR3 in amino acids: CASSDRLAVGVYEQYF. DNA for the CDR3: TGTGCCAGTAGTGACCGACTAGCGGTGGGGGTCTACGAGCAGTACTTC.

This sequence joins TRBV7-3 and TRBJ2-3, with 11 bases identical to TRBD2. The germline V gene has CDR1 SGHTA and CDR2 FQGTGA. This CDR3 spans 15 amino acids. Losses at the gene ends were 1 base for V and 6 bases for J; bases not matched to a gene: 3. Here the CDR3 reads CASSLIAGGPDTQYF. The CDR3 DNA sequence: TGTGCCAGCAGCTTAATAGCGGGGGGGCCGGATACGCAGTATTTT.

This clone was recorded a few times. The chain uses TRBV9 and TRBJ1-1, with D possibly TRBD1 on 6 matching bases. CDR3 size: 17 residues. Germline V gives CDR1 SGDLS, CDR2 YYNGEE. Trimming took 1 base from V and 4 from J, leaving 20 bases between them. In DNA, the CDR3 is TGTGCCAGCAGCGTAACCCCTGTTCAGGGGAGGGGCACTGAAGCTTTCTTT. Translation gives CASSVTPVQGRGTEAFF.

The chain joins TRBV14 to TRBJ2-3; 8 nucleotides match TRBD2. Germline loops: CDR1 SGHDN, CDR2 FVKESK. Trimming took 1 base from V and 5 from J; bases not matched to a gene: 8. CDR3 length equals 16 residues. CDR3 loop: CASSQVYGGARDTQYF. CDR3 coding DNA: TGTGCCAGCAGCCAAGTGTACGGGGGGGCCCGAGATACGCAGTATTTT.

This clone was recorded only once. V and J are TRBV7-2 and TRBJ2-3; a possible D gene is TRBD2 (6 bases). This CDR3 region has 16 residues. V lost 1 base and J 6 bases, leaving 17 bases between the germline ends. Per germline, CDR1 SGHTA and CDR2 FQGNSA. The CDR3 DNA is TGTGCCAGCAGCTTAGGCCCAGGACTACAGGCCGATACGCAGTATTTT. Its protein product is CASSLGPGLQADTQYF.

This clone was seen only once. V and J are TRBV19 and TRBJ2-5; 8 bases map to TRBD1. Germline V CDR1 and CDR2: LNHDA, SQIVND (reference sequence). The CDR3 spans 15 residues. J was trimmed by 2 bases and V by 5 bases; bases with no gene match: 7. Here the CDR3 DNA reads TGTGCCAGTAGTGCAAGGACAGGGACGCAAGAGACCCAGTACTTC. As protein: CASSARTGTQETQYF. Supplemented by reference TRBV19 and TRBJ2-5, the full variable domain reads DGGITQSPKYLFRKEGQNVTLSCEQNLNHDAMYWYRQDPGQGLRLIYYSQIVNDFQKGDIAEGYSVSREKKESFPLTVTSAQKNPTAFYLCASSARTGTQETQYFGPGTRLLVL.

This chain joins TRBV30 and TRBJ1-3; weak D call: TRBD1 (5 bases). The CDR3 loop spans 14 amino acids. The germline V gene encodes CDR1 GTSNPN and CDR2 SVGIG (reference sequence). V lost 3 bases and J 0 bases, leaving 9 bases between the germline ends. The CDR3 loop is CAWRGGGSGNTIYF. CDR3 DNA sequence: TGTGCCTGGAGGGGCGGGGGCTCTGGAAACACCATATATTTT.

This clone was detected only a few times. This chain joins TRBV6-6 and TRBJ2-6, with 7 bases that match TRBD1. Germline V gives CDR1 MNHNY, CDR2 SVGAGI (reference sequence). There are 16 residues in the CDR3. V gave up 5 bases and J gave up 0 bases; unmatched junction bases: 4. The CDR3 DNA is TGTGCCAGCAGTCGGACAGGCCCCTCTGGGGCCAACGTCCTGACTTTC. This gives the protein CASSRTGPSGANVLTF.

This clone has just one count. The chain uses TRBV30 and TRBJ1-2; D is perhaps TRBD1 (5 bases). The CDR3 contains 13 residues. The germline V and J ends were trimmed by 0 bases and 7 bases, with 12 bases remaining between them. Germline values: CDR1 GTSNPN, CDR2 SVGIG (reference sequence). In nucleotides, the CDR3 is TGTGCCTGGAGTGTATCGGGGGAGGGTGGCTACACCTTC. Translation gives CAWSVSGEGGYTF.

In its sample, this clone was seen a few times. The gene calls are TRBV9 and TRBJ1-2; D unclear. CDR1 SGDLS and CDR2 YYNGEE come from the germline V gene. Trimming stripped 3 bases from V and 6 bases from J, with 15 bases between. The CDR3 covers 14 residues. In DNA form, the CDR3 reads TGTGCCAGCAGCGCCTCCGGGTCCCTGGATGGCTACACCTTC. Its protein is CASSASGSLDGYTF.

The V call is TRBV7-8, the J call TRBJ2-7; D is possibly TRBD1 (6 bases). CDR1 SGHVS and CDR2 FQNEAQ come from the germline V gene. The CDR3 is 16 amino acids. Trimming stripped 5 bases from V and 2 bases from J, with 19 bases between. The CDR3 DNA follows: TGTGCCAGCAGCCAAGACAGGAATTTAGGTGCCTACGAGCAGTACTTC. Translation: CASSQDRNLGAYEQYF.

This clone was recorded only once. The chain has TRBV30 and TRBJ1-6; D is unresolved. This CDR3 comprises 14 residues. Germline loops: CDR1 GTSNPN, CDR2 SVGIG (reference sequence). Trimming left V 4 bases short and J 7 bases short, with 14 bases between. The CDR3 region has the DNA TGTGCCTGGATCGTCGGGGAGCTGAATTCACCCCTCCACTTT. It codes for CAWIVGELNSPLHF.

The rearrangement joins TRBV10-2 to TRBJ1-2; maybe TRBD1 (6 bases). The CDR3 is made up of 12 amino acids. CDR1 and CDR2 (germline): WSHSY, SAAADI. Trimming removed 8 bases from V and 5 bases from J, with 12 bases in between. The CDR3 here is CASRQDAYGYTF. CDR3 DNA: TGCGCCAGCCGACAGGACGCGTATGGCTACACCTTC.